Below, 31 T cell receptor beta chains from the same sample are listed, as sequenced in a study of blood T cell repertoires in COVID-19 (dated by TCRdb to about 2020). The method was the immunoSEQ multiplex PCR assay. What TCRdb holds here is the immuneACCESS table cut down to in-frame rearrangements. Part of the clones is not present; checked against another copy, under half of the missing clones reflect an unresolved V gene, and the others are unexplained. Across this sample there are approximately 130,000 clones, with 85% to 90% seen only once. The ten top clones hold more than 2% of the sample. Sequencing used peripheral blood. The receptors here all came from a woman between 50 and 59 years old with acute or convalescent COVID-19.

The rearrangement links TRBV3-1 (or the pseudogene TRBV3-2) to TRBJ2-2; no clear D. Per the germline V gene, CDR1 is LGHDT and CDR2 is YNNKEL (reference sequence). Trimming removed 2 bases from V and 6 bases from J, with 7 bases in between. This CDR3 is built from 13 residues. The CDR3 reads CASSQMYPGELFF. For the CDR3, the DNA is TGTGCCAGCAGCCAAATGTATCCCGGGGAGCTGTTTTTT.

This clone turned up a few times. CDR3 protein: CASGGWDEQYF. The DNA of the CDR3 is TGTGCCAGCGGAGGTTGGGACGAGCAGTACTTC. The gene calls are TRBV2 and TRBJ2-7; perhaps TRBD2 as D (5 bases). With 8 bases removed from V and 5 bases from J, the gap between germline ends came to 10 bases. CDR1 SNHLY and CDR2 FYNNEI come from the germline V gene. The CDR3 extends over 11 amino acids.

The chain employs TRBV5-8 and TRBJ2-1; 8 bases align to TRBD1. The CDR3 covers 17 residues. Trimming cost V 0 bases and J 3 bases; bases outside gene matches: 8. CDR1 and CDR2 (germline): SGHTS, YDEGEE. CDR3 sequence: CASSLGTGGVLYNEQFF. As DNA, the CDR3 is TGTGCCAGCAGCTTGGGTACAGGGGGAGTCCTCTACAATGAGCAGTTCTTC. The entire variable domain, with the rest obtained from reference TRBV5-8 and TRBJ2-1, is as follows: EAGVTQSPTHLIKTRGQQATLRCSPISGHTSVYWYQQALGLGLQFLLWYDEGEERNRGNFPPRFSGRQFPNYSSELNVNALELEDSALYLCASSLGTGGVLYNEQFFGPGTRLTVL.

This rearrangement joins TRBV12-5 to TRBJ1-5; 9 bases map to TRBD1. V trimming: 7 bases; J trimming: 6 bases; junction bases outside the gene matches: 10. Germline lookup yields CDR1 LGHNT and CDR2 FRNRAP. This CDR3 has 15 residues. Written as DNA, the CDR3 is TGTGCTAGTGCATCGAACAGGGGGCTTGGTCAGCCCCAGCATTTT. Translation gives CASASNRGLGQPQHF.

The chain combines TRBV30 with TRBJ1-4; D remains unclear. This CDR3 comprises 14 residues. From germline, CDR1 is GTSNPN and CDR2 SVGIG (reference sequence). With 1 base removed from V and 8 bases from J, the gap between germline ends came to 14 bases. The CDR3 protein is CAWSAPGWEEKLFF. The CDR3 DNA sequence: TGTGCCTGGAGTGCCCCGGGATGGGAAGAAAAACTGTTTTTT.

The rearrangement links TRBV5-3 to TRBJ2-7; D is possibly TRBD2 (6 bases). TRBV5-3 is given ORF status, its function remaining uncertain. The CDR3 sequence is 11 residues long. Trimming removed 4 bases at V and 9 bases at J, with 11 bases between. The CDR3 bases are TGTGCCAGAAGCGGGGGGTTTGGGCAGTACTTC. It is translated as CARSGGFGQYF.

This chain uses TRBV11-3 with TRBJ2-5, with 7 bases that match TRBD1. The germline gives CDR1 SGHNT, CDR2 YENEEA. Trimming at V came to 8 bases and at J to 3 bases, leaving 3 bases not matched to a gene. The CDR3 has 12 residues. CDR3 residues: CASATGEETQYF. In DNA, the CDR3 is TGTGCCAGCGCAACAGGGGAAGAGACCCAGTACTTC.

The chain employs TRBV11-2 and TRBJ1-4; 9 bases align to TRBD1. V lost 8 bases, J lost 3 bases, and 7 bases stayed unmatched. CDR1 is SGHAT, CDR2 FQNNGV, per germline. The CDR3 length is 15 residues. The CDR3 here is CASAWGTGSNEKLFF. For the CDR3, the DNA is TGTGCCAGCGCCTGGGGGACAGGGTCTAATGAAAAACTGTTTTTT.

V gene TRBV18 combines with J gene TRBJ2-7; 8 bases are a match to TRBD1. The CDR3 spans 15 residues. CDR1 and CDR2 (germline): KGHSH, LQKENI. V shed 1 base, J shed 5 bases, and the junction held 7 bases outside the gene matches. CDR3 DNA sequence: TGTGCCAGCTCACCACTACAGGGGGACACGAACGAGCAGTACTTC. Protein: CASSPLQGDTNEQYF.

The CDR3 loop is CAWSDPSGPRSSYNEQFF. For the CDR3, the DNA is TGTGCCTGGAGTGACCCTAGCGGGCCTCGGAGCTCCTACAATGAGCAGTTCTTC. The chain links TRBV30 to TRBJ2-1, with 8 bases that match TRBD2. The CDR3 runs to 18 residues. V lost 1 base and J lost 0; bases outside the gene matches: 11. Germline CDR1 GTSNPN, CDR2 SVGIG (reference sequence).

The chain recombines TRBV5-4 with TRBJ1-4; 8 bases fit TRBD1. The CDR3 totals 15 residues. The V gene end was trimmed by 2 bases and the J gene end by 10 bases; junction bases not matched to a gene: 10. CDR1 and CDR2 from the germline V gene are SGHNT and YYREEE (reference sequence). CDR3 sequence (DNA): TGTGCCAGCAGCTTTTCCGGACAGGGACCGATAAAACTGTTTTTT. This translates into CASSFSGQGPIKLFF. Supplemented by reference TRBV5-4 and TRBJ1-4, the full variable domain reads ETGVTQSPTHLIKTRGQQVTLRCSSQSGHNTVSWYQQALGQGPQFIFQYYREEENGRGNFPPRFSGLQFPNYSSELNVNALELDDSALYLCASSFSGQGPIKLFFGSGTQLSVL.

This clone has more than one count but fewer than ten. CDR3 DNA sequence: TGTGCCAGCAGCCAAGATTCCCCCGGGGACAGGCTATATGGCTACACCTTC. Its translation: CASSQDSPGDRLYGYTF. The chain recombines TRBV3-1 (or the pseudogene TRBV3-2) with TRBJ1-2; 8 bases agree with TRBD1. CDR3 length equals 17 residues. Germline V gene sequence: CDR1 LGHDT, CDR2 YNNKEL (reference sequence). J lost 5 bases, V lost 0 bases, and 11 bases had no gene match.

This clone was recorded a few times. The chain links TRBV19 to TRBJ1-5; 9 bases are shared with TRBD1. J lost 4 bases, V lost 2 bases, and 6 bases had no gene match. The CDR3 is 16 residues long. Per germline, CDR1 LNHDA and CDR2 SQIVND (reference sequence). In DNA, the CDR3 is TGTGCCAGTAGTATAACAGGGGGCGTTGTTAATCAGCCCCAGCATTTT. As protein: CASSITGGVVNQPQHF.

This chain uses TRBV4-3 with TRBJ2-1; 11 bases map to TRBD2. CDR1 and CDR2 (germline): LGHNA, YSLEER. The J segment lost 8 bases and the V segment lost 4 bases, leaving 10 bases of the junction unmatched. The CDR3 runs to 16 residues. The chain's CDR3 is CASSLRTSGPLDEQFF. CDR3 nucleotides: TGCGCCAGCAGCCTTCGGACTAGCGGGCCTCTTGATGAGCAGTTCTTC.

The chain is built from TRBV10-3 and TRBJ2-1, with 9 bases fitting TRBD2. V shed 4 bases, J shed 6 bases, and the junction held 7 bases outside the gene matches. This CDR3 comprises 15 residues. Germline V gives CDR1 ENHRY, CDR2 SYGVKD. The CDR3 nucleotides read TGTGCCATCAGTGGAGGCGGGGGGGCCGGCAATGAGCAGTTCTTC. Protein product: CAISGGGGAGNEQFF.

CDR3 sequence: CASSRYRAGGKETQYF. CDR3 bases: TGTGCCAGCAGCCGATACAGGGCGGGGGGAAAAGAGACCCAGTACTTC. This chain links TRBV13 with TRBJ2-5; 8 bases line up with TRBD2. CDR3 length equals 16 residues. The trim removed 5 bases at V and 3 bases at J, leaving 11 bases unmatched. Germline values: CDR1 PRHDT, CDR2 FYEKMQ (reference sequence).

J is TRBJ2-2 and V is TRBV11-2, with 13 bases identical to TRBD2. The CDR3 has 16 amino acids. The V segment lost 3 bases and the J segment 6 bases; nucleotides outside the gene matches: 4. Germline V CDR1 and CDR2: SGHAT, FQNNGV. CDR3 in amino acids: CASSFGLAGDAGELFF. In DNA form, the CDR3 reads TGTGCCAGCAGCTTCGGACTAGCGGGAGACGCCGGGGAGCTGTTTTTT.

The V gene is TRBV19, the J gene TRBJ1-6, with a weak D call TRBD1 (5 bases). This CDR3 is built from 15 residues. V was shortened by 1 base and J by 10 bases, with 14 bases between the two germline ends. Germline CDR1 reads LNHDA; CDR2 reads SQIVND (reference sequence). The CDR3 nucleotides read TGTGCCAGTAGTATAGTGGGGGGGGATCGGTCACCCCTCCACTTT. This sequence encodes CASSIVGGDRSPLHF.

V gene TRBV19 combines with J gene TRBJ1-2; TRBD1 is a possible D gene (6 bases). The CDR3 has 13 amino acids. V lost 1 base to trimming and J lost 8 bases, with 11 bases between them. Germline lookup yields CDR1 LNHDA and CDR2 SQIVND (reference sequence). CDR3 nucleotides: TGTGCCAGTAGTATAGGAGGGGGGGGCGGCTACACCTTC. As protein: CASSIGGGGGYTF.

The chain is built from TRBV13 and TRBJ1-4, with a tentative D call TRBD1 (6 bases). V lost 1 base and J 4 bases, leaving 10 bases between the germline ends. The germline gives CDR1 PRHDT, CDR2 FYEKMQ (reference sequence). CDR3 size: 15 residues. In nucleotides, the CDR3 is TGTGCCAGCAGCTTAGTCGGACAGCATAATGAAAAACTGTTTTTT. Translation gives CASSLVGQHNEKLFF.

As DNA, the CDR3 is TGTGCCAGCAGTCCCAGGGGGGAGCAGTTCTTC. Residues: CASSPRGEQFF. The chain uses TRBV12-3 or TRBV12-4 and TRBJ2-1; 7 bases are a match to TRBD1. The CDR3 sequence is 11 residues long. V was pared by 5 bases and J by 10 bases, with 2 bases of the junction left unmatched.

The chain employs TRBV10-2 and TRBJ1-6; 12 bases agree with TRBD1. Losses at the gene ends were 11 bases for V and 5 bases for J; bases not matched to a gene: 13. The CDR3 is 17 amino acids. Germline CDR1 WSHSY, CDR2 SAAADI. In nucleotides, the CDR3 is TGCGCCGTCTCGGGACAGGGGGCTCCGACGAATAATTCACCCCTCCACTTT. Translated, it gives CAVSGQGAPTNNSPLHF.

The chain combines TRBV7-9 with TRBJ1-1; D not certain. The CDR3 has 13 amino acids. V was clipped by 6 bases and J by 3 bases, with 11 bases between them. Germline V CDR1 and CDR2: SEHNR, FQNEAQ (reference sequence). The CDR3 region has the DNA TGTGCCAGCAGACTAATAGGTTACACTGAAGCTTTCTTT. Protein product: CASRLIGYTEAFF.

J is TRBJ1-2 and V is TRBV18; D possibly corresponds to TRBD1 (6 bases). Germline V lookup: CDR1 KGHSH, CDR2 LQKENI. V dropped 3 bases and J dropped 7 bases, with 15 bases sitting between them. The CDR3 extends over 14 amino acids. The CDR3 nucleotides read TGTGCCAGCTCACCGGGATCACAGGGTTCTGGCTACACCTTC. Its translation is CASSPGSQGSGYTF.

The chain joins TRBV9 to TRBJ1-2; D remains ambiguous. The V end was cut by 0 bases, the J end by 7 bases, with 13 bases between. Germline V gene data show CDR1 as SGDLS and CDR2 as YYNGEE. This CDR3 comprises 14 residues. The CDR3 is CASSVAPGSRGYTF. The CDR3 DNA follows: TGTGCCAGCAGCGTAGCTCCGGGGTCCCGTGGCTACACCTTC. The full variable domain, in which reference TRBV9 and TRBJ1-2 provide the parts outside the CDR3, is DSGVTQTPKHLITATGQRVTLRCSPRSGDLSVYWYQQSLDQGLQFLIQYYNGEERAKGNILERFSAQQFPDLHSELNLSSLELGDSALYFCASSVAPGSRGYTFGSGTRLTVV.

CDR3 sequence: CASSLGSGGSKETQYF. Here the CDR3 DNA reads TGTGCCAGCAGCTTGGGTAGCGGGGGGTCTAAGGAGACCCAGTACTTC. The V gene is TRBV5-4, the J gene TRBJ2-5; 10 nucleotides align to TRBD2. V was pared by 0 bases and J by 5 bases, with 7 bases of the junction left unmatched. In germline, CDR1 is SGHNT, CDR2 YYREEE (reference sequence). The CDR3 is 16 residues long.

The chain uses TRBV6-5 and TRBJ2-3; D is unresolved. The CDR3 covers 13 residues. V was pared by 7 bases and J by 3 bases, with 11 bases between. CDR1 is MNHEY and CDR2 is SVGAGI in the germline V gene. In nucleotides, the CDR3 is TGTGCCAGCAAACAAATTAAGACAGATACGCAGTATTTT. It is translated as CASKQIKTDTQYF.

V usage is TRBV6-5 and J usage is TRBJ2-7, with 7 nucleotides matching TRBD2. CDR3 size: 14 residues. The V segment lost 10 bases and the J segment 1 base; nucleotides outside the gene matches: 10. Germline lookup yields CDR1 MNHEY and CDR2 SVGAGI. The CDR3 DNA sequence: TGTGCCATCCCCGGGCCTAGCGGTTCCTACGAGCAGTACTTC. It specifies CAIPGPSGSYEQYF.

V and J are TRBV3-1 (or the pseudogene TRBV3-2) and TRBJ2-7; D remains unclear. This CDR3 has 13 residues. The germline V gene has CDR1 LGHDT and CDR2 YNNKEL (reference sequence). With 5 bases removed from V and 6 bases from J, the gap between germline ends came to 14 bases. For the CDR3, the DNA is TGTGCCAGCAGCTTCCCCCTTCCCTCCGAGCAGTACTTC. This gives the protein CASSFPLPSEQYF.

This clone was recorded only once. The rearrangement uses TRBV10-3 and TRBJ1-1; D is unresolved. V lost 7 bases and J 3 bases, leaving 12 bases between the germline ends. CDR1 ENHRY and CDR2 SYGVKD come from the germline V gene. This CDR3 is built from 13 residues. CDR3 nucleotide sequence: TGTGCCATCACTAAAGCGGCCGACACTGAAGCTTTCTTT. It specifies CAITKAADTEAFF.

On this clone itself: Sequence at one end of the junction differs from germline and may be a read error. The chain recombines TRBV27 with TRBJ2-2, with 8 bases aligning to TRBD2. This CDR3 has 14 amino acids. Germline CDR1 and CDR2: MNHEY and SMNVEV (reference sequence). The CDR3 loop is CASSISGGGGELFF. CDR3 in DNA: TGTGCCAGCAGTATATCGGGGGGGGGCGGGGAGCTGTTTTTT.